The next 8 T cell receptor beta chains were all read from a single sample in a study of T cell responses to AZD1222 COVID-19 vaccine. Clones were sequenced by immunoSEQ multiplex PCR, and TCRdb holds only the in-frame ones, with some missing. The sample records 90,000 to 120,000 clones, about 89% being singletons. Sequencing was performed on peripheral blood, taken on day 0 of AZD1222 vaccination. The receptors stem from an adult in good health.

The chain carries TRBV12-3 or TRBV12-4 and TRBJ2-2; D may be TRBD2 (5 bases). The V and J ends lost 6 bases and 5 bases respectively, with 10 bases between them. The CDR3 is 13 amino acids. This chain's CDR3 is CASRATGTGELFF. The CDR3 DNA follows: TGTGCCAGCAGGGCGACGGGGACCGGGGAGCTGTTTTTT.

This sequence joins TRBV9 and TRBJ1-1, with D unresolved. The germline V gene has CDR1 SGDLS and CDR2 YYNGEE. V shed 6 bases and J shed 1 base, with 10 bases lying between them. CDR3 length equals 13 residues. The CDR3 DNA reads TGTGCCAGCACCTACAGAGAGAACACTGAAGCTTTCTTT. As protein: CASTYRENTEAFF.

The J gene is TRBJ2-1, the V gene TRBV6-5, with D maybe TRBD2 (5 bases). The length of the CDR3 is 13 residues. Trimming removed 4 bases at V and 10 bases at J, with 14 bases between. Germline values: CDR1 MNHEY, CDR2 SVGAGI. Here the CDR3 DNA reads TGTGCCAGCAGTTTACTAGGCCCGGCGGAGCAGTTCTTC. Protein sequence: CASSLLGPAEQFF.

The rearrangement uses TRBV5-1 and TRBJ2-7; D gene ambiguous. CDR1 is SGHRS and CDR2 is YFSETQ in the germline V gene. This CDR3 spans 13 amino acids. V was pared by 5 bases and J by 2 bases, with 11 bases between. The chain's CDR3 is CASRGQETYEQYF. The CDR3 region has the DNA TGCGCCAGCAGGGGTCAGGAGACCTACGAGCAGTACTTC.

The chain combines TRBV6-5 with TRBJ1-5; D not certain. CDR1 MNHEY and CDR2 SVGAGI come from the germline V gene. V was pared by 8 bases and J by 3 bases, with 8 bases between. The length of the CDR3 is 12 residues. The CDR3 nucleotides are TGTGCCAGCGGACGGACCAATCAGCCCCAGCATTTT. Translation gives CASGRTNQPQHF.

The J gene is TRBJ1-1, the V gene TRBV10-1; D ambiguous. Germline CDR1 WNHNN, CDR2 SYGVQD (reference sequence). This CDR3 comprises 13 residues. The V end was cut by 6 bases, the J end by 4 bases, with 12 bases between. CDR3 sequence: CASSPGSGTEAFF. CDR3 DNA sequence: TGCGCCAGCAGCCCCGGTTCGGGCACTGAAGCTTTCTTT.

The chain uses TRBV6-5 and TRBJ1-1; the match to TRBD1 covers 12 bases. Germline trimming cut 8 bases from V and 4 bases from J; bases unmatched to any gene: 5. This CDR3 region has 14 residues. Germline V gene lookup returns CDR1 MNHEY and CDR2 SVGAGI. CDR3: CASGGTGGSTEAFF. The CDR3 DNA reads TGTGCCAGCGGAGGGACAGGGGGCAGCACTGAAGCTTTCTTT.

This clone was counted only a few times. This sequence joins TRBV6-1 and TRBJ2-5; D ambiguous. This CDR3 is built from 15 residues. Trimming removed 1 base at V and 7 bases at J, with 16 bases between. Germline V CDR1 and CDR2: MNHNS, SASEGT. The CDR3 is CASSEVGGDFGTQYF. The CDR3 DNA is TGTGCCAGCAGTGAAGTGGGTGGAGACTTCGGGACCCAGTACTTC.